This note documents a single T cell receptor beta chain sequence. What this receptor recognizes is not known. Nothing much larger sits one base from this clone, and base qualities are not available. The entry originates in a study of cytomegalovirus exposure and HLA in healthy donors (dated by TCRdb to about 2017). At the level of the whole study: In an earlier analysis of some 610 of the donors, 276 Gb of sequence data and 90 million to 120 million unique TCR beta sequences from roughly 180 million T cells were reported. In a later genetic analysis, genome-wide SNP genotypes for about 65% of the roughly 700 donors were used, and that subset was treated as a discovery cohort. The study aimed to test whether cataloging public T cell receptors could reveal signatures of past pathogen exposure. On average, 235,054 unique TCR beta nucleotide sequences were sequenced per donor among roughly 430 genotyped donors of the cohort, with roughly 19% of those sequences being non-productive. Every repertoire in the discovery cohort had been generated on one and the same sequencing platform. Rather than drawing on any new phenotypic data, the later analysis identified candidate immune exposures from TCR beta sequences and the way those sequences occurred across donors. To study patterns of TCR occurrence, a later analysis re-analyzed previously published TCR beta repertoires from 666 donors and added high-resolution HLA genotyping. The number of donors typed differed by locus, with roughly 629-640 for A, B, C, DRB1 and DQB1, around 500 for DQA1, 606 for DPA1, and some 440 for DPB1. Because of strong linkage in the cohort, five DR-DQ haplotypes were treated as single units for association and clustering. In an earlier analysis of roughly 600 of the donors, high-throughput TCR beta sequencing was used to judge whether each TCR beta V gene segment behaved as functional or pseudogenic. Of the 300 to 500 genotyped donors, 65% to 90% were placed in the genetic ancestry cluster associated with self-reported Caucasian donors. The study combined high-throughput TCR immunosequencing, statistical association of individual TCRs with disease status, and machine learning to predict cytomegalovirus infection status. An early release covering over 500 HLA-typed donors comprised about 300 gigabases of sequencing data and 85 million or so unique TCR sequences. Using immunosequencing, the study profiled T cell repertoires from about 610 subjects and related those repertoires to cytomegalovirus serostatus. Class I and class II HLA loci were covered by the typing at four-digit resolution. Alongside the repertoire data, information on donor age, sex, ethnicity and CMV serostatus was compiled. In addition to the first cohort of roughly 670 subjects, a separate validation cohort of 120 different subjects was used.

V has 4 bases trimmed and J has 5 bases trimmed; junction bases matching no gene number 5. The CDR3, from cysteine to phenylalanine, totals 12 residues. The only DNA kept is the CDR3, 36 bases in frame from the first base. Looking up the germline V gene (reference sequence) yields CDR1 GTSNPN and CDR2 SVGIG. What the study reported, not specific to this receptor: Specific HLA alleles were associated with around 18,000 TCR beta sequences at a false discovery rate of 0.05 in a later analysis. Presence/absence analyses assumed roughly uniform sequencing depth across donors, an assumption that may not hold. A further reported finding was that TCR beta sequences accurately predicted the HLA-A and HLA-B alleles for most subjects in the first cohort. In a later analysis, HLA-associated TCR beta chains showed more clonal expansion and lower generation probabilities than non-associated chains that were equally common. According to the authors, the approach could potentially be generalized to other disease states and immunological phenotypes. Linkage disequilibrium might explain the correlated functional status among segregating V segments, but an unknown experimental factor could not be excluded. Cytomegalovirus status was reported to be diagnosed by the classifier with high specificity and sensitivity in both the original and validation cohorts. A later analysis reported that several top co-occurrence clusters appeared linked to parvovirus B19, influenza, CMV and Epstein-Barr virus. Only TCR beta chains were sequenced in this cohort, and the absence of alpha or paired-chain data limited detectable features. Because some donors lacked HLA typing at each locus, the association tests relied only on the typed subset. In a later analysis, TCR association rates were found to vary across HLA loci, with the most associated TCRs seen for DRB1 alleles and the fewest for HLA-C alleles. The study gave a list of about 150 TCR beta chains associated with cytomegalovirus. Compared with the approximately 700-donor mean, donors in an Asian-associated ancestry cluster had fewer N-insertions in productive TCRs, according to a later genetic analysis. About 17 rarely observed V segments, including chromosome 9 orphons, were excluded from the earlier analysis of several hundred of the donors because counts were too low. V-gene and J-gene trimming of TCR beta chains was associated with a missense DCLRE1C variant in a later genetic analysis, and the association was replicated in an independent cohort. In vitro tests confirmed that a few of the cytomegalovirus-associated TCR beta chains recognize cytomegalovirus antigens. The 87-base-pair reads could not distinguish some IMGT-functional V segments, including TRBV6-2 and TRBV6-3, so those segments were excluded. An earlier analysis of approximately 570 of the donors showed that most TCR beta V segments appeared in productive rearrangements either about 90% or about 30% of the time, which broadly matched IMGT annotations. For the cohort, immune exposure information was limited to CMV serostatus. A cluster of highly shared sequence variants was judged likely to represent a technical artifact of the sequencing pipeline. While some public TCRs were present in many individuals, most TCR sequences turned up only very rarely across donors. When HLA alleles, especially DR and DQ, strongly co-occurred, TCR associations were difficult to assign to individual alleles. Most CMV-associated TCR beta chains appeared to be HLA-restricted in a later analysis, and the HLA associations seemed to be driven largely by CMV exposure.

In total, roughly 710 healthy bone marrow donors made up the cohort. At the time of sampling, every cohort member was nominally healthy, though immune exposures that went unrecorded were likely present. The donor tested CMV seronegative, placing the donor among the 300 to 450 seronegative members of the cohort. Each donor provided a peripheral blood sample, and peripheral blood mononuclear cells were used for TCR beta sequencing. The Qiagen DNeasy Blood Extraction Kit was used to extract genomic DNA from the blood cell samples. The receptor library was made with the immunoSEQ multiplex PCR assay. For the multiplex PCR, a mixture combining 60 forward primers for TCR Vbeta segments and 13 reverse primers for TCR Jbeta segments was used. Amplification of the CDR3 region of rearranged TCR beta genes was performed with a multiplex PCR assay on genomic DNA. Amplified TCR beta libraries were sequenced as 87-base-pair reads on the Illumina HiSeq System. In the paper's pipeline: Across the roughly 600 repertoires, a later analysis counted approximately 83 million unique TCR beta chains, 8.5 million to 12 million of which were shared by at least two donors. Raw reads were error-corrected and collapsed into unique sequences by a nearest-neighbor algorithm in which closely related sequences were merged to remove PCR and sequencing errors. To assign V, D and J gene segments, CDR3 sequences were aligned to IMGT reference sequences. For a sequence to be retained, a match of at least six nucleotides was required to both a V gene segment and a J gene segment. A rearrangement was called productive if the CDR3 had no stop codons and remained in frame with V and J, and every other rearrangement was called non-productive. Following IMGT convention, CDR3 was defined as the stretch from the second conserved V-encoded cysteine up to the conserved J-encoded phenylalanine. In an earlier analysis of 587 of the donors, sequences lacking an unambiguous match to a single V gene segment were excluded. An earlier analysis of over 450 of the donors classified V segments as functional when productive rearrangements were above 56.7% and as segregating when the standard deviation between donors was above 5%. To diagnose cytomegalovirus status from the catalog of TCR beta chain sequences, a statistical classification framework was built. In a later analysis, V and J genes were assigned by comparing TCR nucleotide sequences against IMGT/GENE-DB human TR gene sequences. Using the TCRdist pipeline, a later analysis assigned CDR3 sequences along with most-parsimonious VDJ recombination scenarios. A later analysis defined each TCR beta chain by its CDR3 amino acid sequence plus V-gene family, and excluded reads lacking a unique V-gene family. A later analysis removed nearly 600 highly shared, low-generation-probability nucleotide sequences to deal with suspected cross-contamination and a sequencing artifact. For each public chain, a later analysis derived a clonal expansion index from normalized ranks of inferred template counts within each repertoire. Generation probabilities in a later analysis came from a VDJ recombination model fitted to out-of-frame rearrangements, and those results were checked against IGoR. A later analysis scored TCR-TCR, TCR-HLA and TCR-CMV co-occurrence with hypergeometric tests, applying a repertoire-size bias correction to TCR pairs. In a later analysis, false discovery rates were estimated by permuting HLA or CMV assignments 20 times. In a later analysis, co-occurring TCRs were grouped using DBSCAN, and TCRdist sequence similarity was added for clustering within HLA-allele-positive subsets. For co-occurrence clustering, repertoires with fewer than 30,000 or more than 120,000 public chains were excluded, along with four to six repertoires with anomalous nucleotide sharing. TCRdb re-hosts the immuneACCESS table, in-frame sequences only. Its copies lack some clones; in the studies checked, an unresolved V gene accounts for under half of them, and the cause for the rest is not known. V and J calls and clone size are those listed in that table; D and trimming were worked out from the DNA. This sample has 150,000 to 200,000 clones in its table, and around 76% of those were observed once. Approximately 1.5% of the sample is held by the ten biggest clonotypes.

The sequencing sample was made of PBMCs. The chain was built from TRBV30 and TRBJ2-7; the central 7 bases match TRBD2. This TCR came from a man in his forties in good health and CMV-seronegative. The DNA reads as follows: TGTGCCTGGACCAGCGGGATTAACGAGCAGTACTTC. This sequence encodes CAWTSGINEQYF.